A selection of T cell receptor beta chains follows, all from one sample in a study of radiotherapy plus CTLA-4 blockade in lung cancer. The assay was immunoSEQ multiplex PCR, and TCRdb's table has in-frame clones only and misses some. Of roughly 48,000 clones listed, 82% were seen once; the top ten hold more than 3%. The source material was peripheral blood, sampled from a patient treated with radiotherapy plus ipilimumab. The origin of the receptors is a human donor with non-small cell lung cancer who had stable disease on radiotherapy plus ipilimumab. The CDR3 runs from the conserved cysteine through the conserved F or W. The D gene is left open where the match is weak. Clone size appears in some rows only: once, few, many, or a class for an expanded clone.

cdr3_length	clone_size	v_call	d_call	j_call	cdr3_aa	cdr3_nt
17	.	TRBV30	TRBD2	TRBJ2-1	CAWSVSRLAGLANEQFF	TGTGCCTGGAGTGTCTCTCGACTAGCGGGCTTGGCCAATGAGCAGTTCTTC
16	.	TRBV4-3	TRBD2	TRBJ2-7	CASSQDRASGIYEQYF	TGCGCCAGCAGCCAAGATCGGGCTAGCGGGATCTACGAGCAGTACTTC
17	.	TRBV21-1	.	TRBJ2-7	CASSSSLAIRAVYEQYF	TGTGCCAGCAGCAGCTCCCTAGCGATCCGAGCGGTTTACGAGCAGTACTTC
12	few	TRBV7-9	TRBD1	TRBJ1-1	CASSLENRGAFF	TGTGCCAGCAGCTTAGAGAACAGGGGGGCTTTCTTT
14	.	TRBV7-2	.	TRBJ2-3	CASSLSRNTDTQYF	TGTGCCAGCAGCTTATCGCGGAACACAGATACGCAGTATTTT
15	once	TRBV19	TRBD1	TRBJ2-5	CASTLTGGREETQYF	TGTGCCAGTACTCTCACAGGGGGCAGGGAAGAGACCCAGTACTTC
16	.	TRBV11-2	TRBD1	TRBJ2-7	CASSSLLDRGIREQYF	TGTGCCAGCAGCTCATTACTCGACAGGGGAATACGCGAGCAGTACTTC
14	.	TRBV7-2	.	TRBJ2-6	CASSSHSGANVLTF	TGTGCCAGCAGCTCCCACTCTGGGGCCAACGTCCTGACTTTC
14	.	TRBV28	.	TRBJ1-2	CASSPPGQFAGYTF	TGTGCCAGCAGTCCCCCCGGACAGTTCGCTGGCTACACCTTC
14	.	TRBV2	TRBD2	TRBJ2-7	CASSESGISYEQYF	TGTGCCAGCAGTGAAAGCGGGATCTCCTACGAGCAGTACTTC
14	.	TRBV27	.	TRBJ1-1	CASRPGFENTEAFF	TGTGCCAGCAGGCCAGGGTTCGAGAACACTGAAGCTTTCTTT
15	once	TRBV27	TRBD1	TRBJ1-2	CASSLSGTGGKNYTF	TGTGCCAGCAGTTTATCGGGGACAGGGGGAAAGAACTACACCTTC
14	.	TRBV11-3	TRBD2	TRBJ2-1	CASRSSGSSNEQFF	TGTGCCAGCAGATCTAGCGGGAGCAGCAATGAGCAGTTCTTC
13	.	TRBV7-9	TRBD2	TRBJ2-7	CASRAGETYEQYF	TGTGCCAGCCGGGCGGGAGAAACCTACGAGCAGTACTTC
13	.	TRBV9	.	TRBJ2-4	CASSGDSVNIQYF	TGTGCCAGCAGCGGCGACAGTGTAAACATTCAGTACTTC
15	few	TRBV7-2	.	TRBJ1-2	CASSLLRQENYGYTF	TGTGCCAGCAGCTTACTTCGACAGGAGAACTATGGCTACACCTTC
13	.	TRBV28	.	TRBJ1-4	CASSLGLNEKLFF	TGTGCCAGCAGTTTGGGACTAAATGAAAAACTGTTTTTT